The 10 T cell receptor beta chains in this list originate from one sample, sequenced in a study of cytotoxic CD8 clonotypes in ibrutinib-treated CLL. Profiled with immunoSEQ multiplex PCR; TCRdb holds only in-frame clones, not every one. Found here are more than 60,000 clones, around 78% of them singletons; the top ten hold roughly 35%. The input for sequencing was PBMCs, taken after 24 months of ibrutinib treatment. The receptors shown here come from a human donor with chronic lymphocytic leukemia.

This chain links TRBV7-8 with TRBJ2-7; D may be TRBD2 (6 bases). The V end lost 1 base, the J end lost 3 bases, and 10 bases lay between the germline ends. The CDR3 is 14 amino acids. CDR1 is SGHVS, CDR2 FQNEAQ, per germline. The CDR3 sequence: CASSLGGLDYEQYF. In DNA, the CDR3 is TGTGCCAGCAGCTTAGGGGGACTTGACTACGAGCAGTACTTC.

V gene TRBV7-2 combines with J gene TRBJ1-1; D might be TRBD1 (5 bases). Germline CDR1 SGHTA, CDR2 FQGNSA. V was shortened by 5 bases and J by 5 bases, with 15 bases between the two germline ends. The CDR3 length is 14 residues. CDR3 nucleotide sequence: TGTGCCAGCAGCCCCCAAAGGGGAAGAACTGAAGCTTTCTTT. Its protein is CASSPQRGRTEAFF. The complete variable domain, with remaining parts taken from reference TRBV7-2 and TRBJ1-1, reads GAGVSQSPSNKVTEKGKDVELRCDPISGHTALYWYRQSLGQGLEFLIYFQGNSAPDKSGLPSDRFSAERTGGSVSTLTIQRTQQEDSAVYLCASSPQRGRTEAFFGQGTRLTVV.

CDR3 DNA: TGTGCCAGCTCACCACCGGGGGCGGGAGGGCCGCGGAATGAGCAGTTCTTC. Translation: CASSPPGAGGPRNEQFF. The gene calls are TRBV18 and TRBJ2-1, with TRBD2 matching over 9 bases. The CDR3 is 17 amino acids. V shed 0 bases and J 7 bases; nucleotides not matched to a gene: 10. Germline lookup yields CDR1 KGHSH and CDR2 LQKENI.

Only one count was recorded for this clone. This chain connects TRBV7-9 to TRBJ2-1; TRBD2 matches 13 bases. V shed 4 bases, J shed 6 bases, and the junction held 3 bases outside the gene matches. CDR3 length: 15 residues. CDR1 is SEHNR, CDR2 FQNEAQ, per germline (reference sequence). CDR3 in amino acids: CASSSGTSGTNEQFF. CDR3 sequence (DNA): TGTGCCAGCAGCTCCGGGACTAGCGGGACCAATGAGCAGTTCTTC. Complete variable domain (other parts from reference TRBV7-9 and TRBJ2-1): DTGVSQNPRHKITKRGQNVTFRCDPISEHNRLYWYRQTLGQGPEFLTYFQNEAQLEKSRLLSDRFSAERPKGSFSTLEIQRTEQGDSAMYLCASSSGTSGTNEQFFGPGTRLTVL.

The CDR3 spells CASSRGLAGGGYEQYF. The DNA for the CDR3 is TGTGCCAGCAGCCGGGGACTAGCGGGAGGTGGGTACGAGCAGTACTTC. The rearrangement uses TRBV11-2 and TRBJ2-7, with 15 bases matching TRBD2. V gave up 5 bases and J gave up 4 bases; unmatched junction bases: 6. Looked up from germline, CDR1 is SGHAT and CDR2 is FQNNGV. The CDR3 totals 16 residues.

The chain recombines TRBV2 with TRBJ2-7; perhaps TRBD2 as D (5 bases). The CDR3 runs 14 residues. Germline V gene data show CDR1 as SNHLY and CDR2 as FYNNEI. V lost 5 bases and J 2 bases, leaving 13 bases between the germline ends. This CDR3 reads CASSQRTETYEQYF. The CDR3 DNA sequence: TGTGCCAGCAGTCAACGGACTGAGACCTACGAGCAGTACTTC.

The J gene is TRBJ1-4, the V gene TRBV18; D is unresolved. CDR1 is KGHSH and CDR2 is LQKENI in the germline V gene. Trimming stripped 4 bases from V and 5 bases from J, with 14 bases between. CDR3 length: 15 amino acids. This CDR3 reads CASSRRIRENEKLFF. The CDR3, as DNA: TGTGCCAGCTCACGAAGGATACGCGAAAATGAAAAACTGTTTTTT.

This clone was picked up one time. The chain is built from TRBV19 and TRBJ2-7; 10 positions agree with TRBD1. Germline trimming cut 7 bases from V and 1 base from J; bases unmatched to any gene: 7. The CDR3 has 15 residues. Germline CDR1 and CDR2: LNHDA and SQIVND (reference sequence). The CDR3 here is CASNTGTGVSYEQYF. The CDR3 bases are TGTGCCAGTAACACCGGGACAGGGGTTTCCTACGAGCAGTACTTC.

Comment on this clone: No conserved phenylalanine or tryptophan is present at the end of the CDR3, so a read error is the likely explanation. The limits of the CDR3 on the DNA are not certain, so only TCRdb's listed CDR3 is given. V usage is TRBV10-1 and J usage is TRBJ1-2; TRBD1 was called by the table and not checked on the DNA. CDR1 is WNHNN and CDR2 is SYGVQD in the germline V gene (reference sequence). The CDR3 sequence runs 11 residues, both termini included. CDR3 sequence reads: CASSEPRTGYG.

The rearrangement links TRBV6-1 to TRBJ2-4, with TRBD2 matching over 7 bases. Germline V gene sequence: CDR1 MNHNS, CDR2 SASEGT. The V segment lost 6 bases and the J segment 4 bases; nucleotides outside the gene matches: 6. CDR3 size: 14 residues. Here the CDR3 DNA reads TGTGCCAGCAGAGAGCGGGGATTTAAAAACATTCAGTACTTC. It codes for CASRERGFKNIQYF.